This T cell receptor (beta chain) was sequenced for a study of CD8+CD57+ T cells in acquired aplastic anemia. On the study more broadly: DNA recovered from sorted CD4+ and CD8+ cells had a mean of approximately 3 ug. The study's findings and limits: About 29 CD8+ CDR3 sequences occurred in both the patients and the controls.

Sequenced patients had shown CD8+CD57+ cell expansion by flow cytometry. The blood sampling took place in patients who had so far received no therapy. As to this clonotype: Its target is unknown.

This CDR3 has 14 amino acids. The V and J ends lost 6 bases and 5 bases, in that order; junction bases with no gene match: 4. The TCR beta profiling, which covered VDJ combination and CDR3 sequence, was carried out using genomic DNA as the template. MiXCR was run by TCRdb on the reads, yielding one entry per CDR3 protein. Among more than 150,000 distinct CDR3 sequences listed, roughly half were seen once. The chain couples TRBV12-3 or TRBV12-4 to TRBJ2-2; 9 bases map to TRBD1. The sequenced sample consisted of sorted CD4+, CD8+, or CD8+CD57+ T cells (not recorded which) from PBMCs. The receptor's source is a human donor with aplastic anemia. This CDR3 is CASRRQGGTGELFF. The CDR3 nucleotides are TGTGCCAGCAGGAGACAGGGGGGAACCGGGGAGCTGTTTTTT.